One T cell receptor (beta chain) is described in this entry. This entry comes from a study of shared clonotypes between healthy human individuals. The data were produced by immunoSEQ multiplex PCR, yet TCRdb's version contains in-frame clones alone and is incomplete. This table has some 1,600,000 clones, nearly 99% appearing once. After removal of 3 bases from V and 5 bases from J, the junction contained 7 bases not matched to a gene. This CDR3 is 15 amino acids long. Germline assignment: CDR1 SGHTS and CDR2 YDEGEE. The sequencing sample was made of naive CD4+ T cells sorted from blood. The subset is: CD45RA+ positively selected. V is TRBV5-8 and J is TRBJ2-7; TRBD2 aligns across 11 bases. This clonotype was obtained from a man aged 25 to 40 in good health. In nucleotides, the CDR3 is TGTGCCAGCAGCTATAGCGGGAGGGCAAACGACGAGCAGTACTTC. It specifies CASSYSGRANDEQYF.